The clone carrying this TCR beta chain has only a few counts. The antigen is undetermined. The data were obtained in a study of identical twins. The study's findings and limits: Rather than following the same donors, the conclusions depended on cross-sectional statistical analysis. When twins shared out-of-frame alpha sequences, those sequences had excess low generation probability. Models underestimated how often monozygotic twins shared out-of-frame TCR alpha.

The trim removed 0 bases at V and 4 bases at J, leaving 5 bases unmatched. The CDR3 has 17 amino acids. The germline CDR1 and CDR2 sequences are KGHSH and LQKENI. One entry per CDR3 protein results from TCRdb running MiXCR on the 5' RACE reads. The table shows 1.5 million to 2 million distinct CDR3 sequences, with 25% to 35% occurring only once. Everyone who gave samples was a healthy Caucasian. Sequenced sample: cord blood. The chain uses TRBV18 and TRBJ2-1; TRBD2 matches at 11 bases. The clonotype was recovered from a newborn girl in good health. The CDR3 region is CASSPPTGTSGYNEQFF. In nucleotides, the CDR3 is TGTGCCAGCTCACCACCTACAGGGACTAGCGGATACAATGAGCAGTTCTTC.